This is a list of T cell receptor beta chains from one sample in a study of blood T cell repertoires in COVID-19. The assay was immunoSEQ multiplex PCR, and TCRdb's table has in-frame clones only and misses some. The profile covers about 380,000 clones, with 89% appearing a single time and around 1.2% taken by the ten largest. Sequenced material: peripheral blood. These receptor sequences come from a man between 35 and 55 years old with acute or convalescent COVID-19. The CDR3 runs from the conserved cysteine through the conserved F or W. The D gene is left open where the match is weak. Size tells how often a clone was seen (once, few, many) or the class of an expanded clone, and some rows leave it out.

NA TRBJ1-2 TRBV7-3 NA TGTGCCAGCAAACGCCCCGGGGATAACTATGGCTACACCTTC CASKRPGDNYGYTF
NA TRBJ1-3 TRBV19 NA TGTGCCAGTAGTATACTTCCAGAAGGAAACACCATATATTTT CASSILPEGNTIYF
NA TRBJ1-1 TRBV9 NA TGTGCCAGCAGCGTAGGGTCGGGGGGGCTGTGGACTGAAGCTTTCTTT CASSVGSGGLWTEAFF
NA TRBJ2-3 TRBV4-1 TRBD2 TGCGCCAGCAGCCAGTTTCTCGGGGATAGCGGGAGCTTGGGAGATACGCAGTATTTT CASSQFLGDSGSLGDTQYF
once TRBJ1-2 TRBV24-1 NA TGTGCCACCAGTGGAGGGGTAGGGGGCTATGGCTACACCTTC CATSGGVGGYGYTF
few TRBJ2-3 TRBV7-2 TRBD1 TGTGCCAGCAGCTTAGGGACAGGGTACGCAGATACGCAGTATTTT CASSLGTGYADTQYF
NA TRBJ2-3 TRBV7-9 NA TGTGCCAGCAGCTTAGGCAGGATCCCGGATACGCAGTATTTT CASSLGRIPDTQYF
NA TRBJ1-5 TRBV19 NA TGTGCCAGTAGTATAGCTAACAGTCAGCCCCAGCATTTT CASSIANSQPQHF
once TRBJ2-2 TRBV5-4 TRBD1 TGTGCCAGCAGCTTAGGACAGGGCGAGTTCGGGGAGCTGTTTTTT CASSLGQGEFGELFF
NA TRBJ2-1 TRBV12-3/TRBV12-4 TRBD2 TGTGCCAGCAGTTTAGGGACTAGCGGTGAGCAGTTCTTC CASSLGTSGEQFF
NA TRBJ1-2 TRBV7-9 TRBD1 TGTGCCAGCAGTCAACCGGGACAGATGAATGGCTACACCTTC CASSQPGQMNGYTF
NA TRBJ1-5 TRBV6-5 NA TGTGCCAGCAGTTATAGGGACATTCAGCCCCAGCATTTT CASSYRDIQPQHF
NA TRBJ1-5 TRBV29-1 TRBD1 TGCAGCGTGGCAACAGGGGACCCGAATCAGCCCCAGCATTTT CSVATGDPNQPQHF
NA TRBJ1-2 TRBV10-3 TRBD1 TGTGCCATCAGTGAGTCCGGGACAGGGAGTGGCTACACCTTC CAISESGTGSGYTF
NA TRBJ1-3 TRBV10-3 TRBD1 TGTGCCATCAGCTATAGGGACAGCTCTGGAAACACCATATATTTT CAISYRDSSGNTIYF
NA TRBJ1-3 TRBV6-6 NA TGTGCCAGCAGTTACAGGGGCTCTGGAAACACCATATATTTT CASSYRGSGNTIYF
NA TRBJ1-1 TRBV6-2/TRBV6-3 NA TGTGCCAGCAGTCAGAGTACAGGGTACACTGAAGCTTTCTTT CASSQSTGYTEAFF
NA TRBJ1-5 TRBV2 NA TGTGCCAGCAGCGCCCTGACAAACAGCAATCAGCCCCAGCATTTT CASSALTNSNQPQHF
NA TRBJ2-2 TRBV9 TRBD1 TGTGCCAGCAGCCCTCGGACAGGGATAATGGGCACCGGGGAGCTGTTTTTT CASSPRTGIMGTGELFF
NA TRBJ2-3 TRBV28 NA TGTGCCAGCAGCCCCGGGACACCCACCGGACACACAGATACGCAGTATTTT CASSPGTPTGHTDTQYF
NA TRBJ1-1 TRBV19 NA TGTGCCAGTAATAAACTAACCCCAGGCTACAGGGTAACTGAAGCTTTCTTT CASNKLTPGYRVTEAFF
NA TRBJ2-7 TRBV5-1 NA TGCGCCAGCAGCTTAGTGGGCCACGAGCAGTACTTC CASSLVGHEQYF
NA TRBJ2-5 TRBV29-1 TRBD1 TGCAGCGCCATTTGGGACAGTATGGAGACCCAGTACTTC CSAIWDSMETQYF
NA TRBJ2-1 TRBV10-3 TRBD2 TGTGCCATCAGTGAGTCCTCTACTAGCGGGAGATCCTACAATGAGCAGTTCTTC CAISESSTSGRSYNEQFF
NA TRBJ2-1 TRBV19 TRBD2 TGTGCCACCAACCCTAGCGGCCCCAGGAATGAGCAGTTCTTC CATNPSGPRNEQFF
NA TRBJ2-1 TRBV28 TRBD2 TGTGCCAGCAGTTCCGGACTAGCGGGGGGTTTCGACAATGAGCAGTTCTTC CASSSGLAGGFDNEQFF
NA TRBJ1-6 TRBV5-1 TRBD1 TGCGCCAGCAGCTCGGACAGGGTGGGAGATTCACCCCTCCACTTT CASSSDRVGDSPLHF
NA TRBJ2-7 TRBV4-3 TRBD2 TGCGCCAGCAGCCAACAAGCCGGGACTAGCGGGGGTACTATTACCTACGAGCAGTACTTC CASSQQAGTSGGTITYEQYF
NA TRBJ2-5 TRBV11-2 NA TGTGCCAGCAGCTTAGGACAGAACTCAGAGACCCAGTACTTC CASSLGQNSETQYF
NA TRBJ2-5 TRBV5-6 TRBD1 TGTGCCAGCAGCTTGGGGGACAGGGAGACCCAGTACTTC CASSLGDRETQYF
once TRBJ2-5 TRBV7-9 TRBD2 TGTGCCAGCAGCTTAGGTTCTAGCGGGAGGGGTCAAGAGACCCAGTACTTC CASSLGSSGRGQETQYF
NA TRBJ1-2 TRBV11-2 NA TGTGCCAGCAGCTTAGTTCAGAACAACTATGGCTACACCTTC CASSLVQNNYGYTF
NA TRBJ1-1 TRBV7-2 TRBD1 TGTGCCAGCAGCTGGGACAGGGGAATGAACACTGAAGCTTTCTTT CASSWDRGMNTEAFF
once TRBJ2-7 TRBV27 TRBD1 TGTGCCAGCAGTTTGTCCGACAGGGGCGGCTACGAGCAGTACTTC CASSLSDRGGYEQYF
NA TRBJ1-6 TRBV19 TRBD1 TGTGCCAGTAGTATTGACAGGGGAAATTCACCCCTCCACTTT CASSIDRGNSPLHF
NA TRBJ2-7 TRBV5-6 NA TGTGCCAGCAGCCGAGGGAGTTACGAGCAGTACTTC CASSRGSYEQYF
NA TRBJ2-1 TRBV27 NA TGTGCCAGCAGTTTATCGATGATAGCCCGCTATGAGCAGTTCTTC CASSLSMIARYEQFF
NA TRBJ2-3 TRBV18 NA TGTGCCAGCTCACCACCGTATAGCGGAGGGACAGCAGATACGCAGTATTTT CASSPPYSGGTADTQYF
NA TRBJ1-3 TRBV7-3 NA TGTGCCAGCAGCTCAGGGGCTGGAAACACCATATATTTT CASSSGAGNTIYF
NA TRBJ1-1 TRBV9 TRBD1 TGTGCCAGCAGCGCGGGACAGGCTTACACTGAAGCTTTCTTT CASSAGQAYTEAFF
NA TRBJ2-7 TRBV9 TRBD2 TGTGCCAGCAGCGTAAGCGGGGCGGGCGAGCAGTACTTC CASSVSGAGEQYF
NA TRBJ2-2 TRBV28 NA TGTGCCAGCAGCTCGTTGGGGCGACCCCCGAACACCGGGGAGCTGTTTTTT CASSSLGRPPNTGELFF